This record looks at one TCR beta chain sequence and its context. The antigen is not known. Trimming stripped 5 bases from V and 4 bases from J, with 11 bases between. This CDR3 contains 13 residues. The germline V gene encodes CDR1 SGHAT and CDR2 FQNNGV. Indicated time point: week 11, during vaccination. A single vaccine dose contained 300 ug of mutant IDH1 20-mer peptide, and topical imiquimod was used with it. Sequencing used immunoSEQ multiplex PCR; TCRdb keeps in-frame clones, though not all of them. The sample has more than 50,000 clones, 80% seen once. This sample stems from a study of a mutant IDH1 vaccine in newly diagnosed glioma.

J is TRBJ2-5 and V is TRBV11-2; D gene uncertain. Sequenced here: PBMCs, sampled from a glioma patient whose treatment included an IDH1 peptide vaccine. The sequence came from a man aged 50 to 60 with glioma. Here the CDR3 reads CASSLRRRETQYF. CDR3 sequence (DNA): TGTGCCAGCAGCCTTAGAAGGAGAGAGACCCAGTACTTC.